This TCR beta chain was identified in a study of blood T cell repertoires in COVID-19. Study details: Samples of COVID-19 (acute and convalescent) were obtained from the United States, Italy and Spain.

With 5 bases clipped from V and 6 bases from J, the junction kept 9 bases outside the gene matches. The CDR3 runs to 16 residues. From germline, CDR1 is SGHAT and CDR2 FQNNGV. As handled by the study authors: Nucleated cell counts were estimated from reference gene primer amplification. Some clones are missing from TCRdb's copy, which holds only in-frame ones; the method was immunoSEQ multiplex PCR. That table furnishes V, J and clone size, whereas the DNA furnished D and trimming. The sample carries roughly 45,000 clones, 65% to 85% recorded once. The clonotype originates from a man over 45 with active COVID-19. Sequencing input: peripheral blood. V usage is TRBV11-2 and J usage is TRBJ1-6, with 8 bases matching TRBD1. The CDR3 DNA follows: TGTGCCAGCAGCCGACGGACAGGGACGGCTAATTCACCCCTCCACTTT. Translated: CASSRRTGTANSPLHF.